A single sample gave rise to the 18 T cell receptor beta chains below, sequenced in a study. Treg sorting used a CD4+CD25+CD127-/low gate. Each CDR3 protein is one row after TCRdb ran MiXCR on the 5' RACE reads. The table includes around 50,000 distinct CDR3 sequences, 26% detected once. The specimen was tumor-infiltrating Tregs sorted from the breast tumor. The receptors come from a female donor with breast cancer.

This clonotype occurred a few times. This chain joins TRBV2 and TRBJ2-7; TRBD2 agrees at 14 bases. Germline loops: CDR1 SNHLY, CDR2 FYNNEI. V shed 8 bases, J shed 7 bases, and the junction held 10 bases outside the gene matches. CDR3 length equals 15 residues. The CDR3 DNA reads TGTGCCAGCTCGTCGGGACTAGCGGGAGAGTTTGAGCAGTACTTC. Its translation: CASSSGLAGEFEQYF.

For this clonotype: Germline and junction disagree at one end, which may indicate a read error. The chain couples TRBV6-2 or TRBV6-3 to TRBJ2-7; 10 bases fit TRBD2. This CDR3 spans 16 amino acids. Germline lookup yields CDR1 MNHEY and CDR2 SVGEGT. For the CDR3, the DNA is TGTGCCATCAGTGAGTCAGTTACTAGCGGGGACATGGAGCAGTACTTC. This codes for CAISESVTSGDMEQYF.

In the case of this clonotype: A much larger clone lies a single base off, so this may be a read error. This sequence joins TRBV7-8 and TRBJ1-1; D is uncertain. The germline V gene encodes CDR1 SGHVS and CDR2 FQNEAQ. CDR3 length: 14 amino acids. Trimming pared 1 base from V and 1 base from J, leaving 7 bases between. The CDR3 spells CASSLGRRNTEAFF. The CDR3 nucleotides are TGTGCCAGCAGCTTAGGACGGAGGAACACTGAAGCTTTCTTT.

Concerning this clonotype itself: Since a much larger clone is just one base distant, this may be a read error. This chain uses TRBV4-3 with TRBJ2-3; D not certain. Germline-derived CDR1 and CDR2 are LGHNA and YSLEER. The CDR3 spans 13 residues. The V gene lost 3 bases and the J gene lost 4 bases, with 8 bases spanning the gap. CDR3 nucleotide sequence: TGCGCCAGCAGCCAGGAACCAGCAGATACGCAGTATTTT. Protein product: CASSQEPADTQYF.

Ten or more counts support this clonotype. The CDR3 bases are TGCAGTGCGCGGCAGTTCTACACCTTC. This encodes CSARQFYTF. The chain is built from TRBV20-1 and TRBJ1-2; D is undetermined. There are 9 residues in the CDR3. CDR1 and CDR2 (germline): DFQATT, SNEGSKA (reference sequence). Trimming pared 6 bases from V and 10 bases from J, leaving 9 bases between.

Only a few counts were recorded for this clonotype. The gene calls are TRBV4-1 and TRBJ2-1; weak D call: TRBD2 (7 bases). Germline CDR1 reads MGHRA; CDR2 reads YSYEKL. This CDR3 is built from 15 residues. Between the trimmed V and J ends, which lost 1 base and 7 bases, there was a span of 14 bases. CDR3 sequence reads: CASSQGGGARNEQFF. CDR3 sequence (DNA): TGCGCCAGCAGCCAAGGGGGGGGGGCGCGTAATGAGCAGTTCTTC.

This clonotype occurred a few times. The rearrangement uses TRBV6-2 or TRBV6-3 and TRBJ2-1; D remains unclear. Germline-derived CDR1 and CDR2 are MNHEY and SVGEGT. V was shortened by 0 bases and J by 9 bases, with 9 bases between the two germline ends. This CDR3 region has 13 residues. CDR3 bases: TGTGCCAGCAGTTACTCAGCGCTTGGTGAGCAGTTCTTC. Protein product: CASSYSALGEQFF.

The chain couples TRBV12-3 or TRBV12-4 to TRBJ2-3; no definite D call. The CDR3 has 13 residues. V lost 0 bases, J lost 8 bases, and 9 bases lay in between. CDR3 sequence (DNA): TGTGCCAGCAGTTTAGCTACGGCCGCTACGCAGTATTTT. Amino acids: CASSLATAATQYF.

V and J are TRBV6-2 or TRBV6-3 and TRBJ2-7; tentatively, D is TRBD2 (6 bases). V lost 6 bases, J lost 0 bases, and 12 bases lay in between. The CDR3 runs to 14 residues. Per germline, CDR1 MNHEY and CDR2 SVGEGT. The CDR3 loop is CASSAGSYSYEQYF. The CDR3 region has the DNA TGTGCCAGCAGCGCCGGGAGCTACTCCTACGAGCAGTACTTC.

This sequence joins TRBV7-9 and TRBJ2-5; D may be TRBD2 (5 bases). Germline CDR1 is SEHNR and CDR2 is FQNEAQ (reference sequence). V was trimmed by 1 base and J by 6 bases, leaving 12 bases between them. CDR3 length equals 14 residues. The CDR3 is CASSLEASKKTQYF. DNA of the CDR3: TGTGCCAGCAGCTTAGAGGCTAGCAAGAAGACCCAGTACTTC.

This clonotype was seen repeatedly, ten times or more. The chain employs TRBV20-1 and TRBJ2-3; TRBD2 matches at 7 bases. The germline gives CDR1 DFQATT, CDR2 SNEGSKA (reference sequence). V dropped 8 bases and J dropped 4; count of bases not matched to a gene: 12. The CDR3 consists of 14 residues. The DNA of the CDR3 is TGCAGTCCCCTTTTGGGGGGGAGGTCAGATACGCAGTATTTT. Translated: CSPLLGGRSDTQYF.

Details on this clonotype: This may stem from a read error, because a much larger clone lies one nucleotide away. V gene TRBV4-1 combines with J gene TRBJ1-1; 7 bases agree with TRBD1. CDR1 is MGHRA, CDR2 YSYEKL, per germline. The CDR3 sequence is 14 residues long. The chain's CDR3 is CASSTQGGASETFF. The CDR3 DNA reads TGCGCCAGCAGCACCCAGGGGGGGGCGAGTGAAACTTTCTTT.

This clonotype was observed many times. The junction departs from the called germline gene at one end, perhaps through a read error. The V and J genes are TRBV29-1 and TRBJ2-7, with D hard to call. This CDR3 is 12 amino acids long. Germline V lookup: CDR1 SQVTM, CDR2 ANQGSEA. The CDR3 spells CSVEGQPYEQYF. The CDR3 nucleotides read TGCAGCGTCGAAGGGCAGCCCTACGAGCAGTACTTC.

The chain recombines TRBV7-6 with TRBJ2-2; D might be TRBD1 (5 bases). The CDR3 is 14 residues long. Germline lookup yields CDR1 SGHVS and CDR2 FNYEAQ. Trimming left V 1 base short and J 9 bases short, with 12 bases between. The DNA for the CDR3 is TGTGCCAGCAGCTTAGGTGTTCAGGGATGGGAGCTGTTTTTT. Its translation is CASSLGVQGWELFF.

The chain uses TRBV5-1 and TRBJ1-6; D may be TRBD1 (5 bases). Germline V CDR1 and CDR2: SGHRS, YFSETQ. The CDR3 runs to 14 residues. Trimming removed 4 bases at V and 13 bases at J, with 18 bases between. The chain's CDR3 is CASSPGTSTLPLHF. The CDR3 nucleotides read TGCGCCAGCAGCCCCGGGACTTCCACACTGCCCCTCCACTTT.

This clonotype has a handful of counts. CDR3 DNA sequence: TGCGCCAGCAGCCACCGGGAGGCTGGGAATGAGCAGTTCTTC. Protein: CASSHREAGNEQFF. The rearrangement links TRBV5-1 to TRBJ2-1; 7 nucleotides match TRBD2. Germline lookup yields CDR1 SGHRS and CDR2 YFSETQ. With 4 bases clipped from V and 7 bases from J, the junction kept 8 bases outside the gene matches. This CDR3 contains 14 residues.

The rearrangement links TRBV7-6 to TRBJ2-3; D ambiguous. The ends were cut back, 1 base at V and 2 bases at J, with 10 bases in the middle. Per germline, CDR1 SGHVS and CDR2 FNYEAQ. The CDR3 loop spans 15 amino acids. The CDR3 spells CASSLVAGTTDTQYF. CDR3 nucleotide sequence: TGTGCCAGCAGCTTAGTTGCCGGCACCACAGATACGCAGTATTTT.

This clonotype was counted a few times. The genes are TRBV27 and TRBJ2-1; D is perhaps TRBD1 or TRBD2 (5 bases each). Trimming stripped 6 bases from V and 4 bases from J, with 19 bases between. CDR1 and CDR2 (germline): MNHEY, SMNVEV (reference sequence). The CDR3 has 16 residues. The CDR3 spells CASSGARGNLYNEQFF. CDR3 nucleotides: TGTGCCAGCAGCGGGGCCCGGGGAAACTTATACAATGAGCAGTTCTTC.